A selection of T cell receptor beta chains follows, all from one sample in a study of blood T cell repertoires in COVID-19. Sequenced by immunoSEQ multiplex PCR; TCRdb stores in-frame clones only, minus some. The sample includes around 280,000 clones, approximately 80% of them seen just once. Source material: peripheral blood. The receptors stem from a woman aged 45-65 years with active or convalescent COVID-19. Both conserved end residues are part of each CDR3. Fields, in order: clone size, V gene, D gene, CDR3 length, J gene, CDR3 protein, CDR3 DNA. D genes are given only for firm matches. A clone size is listed for some rows: how often the clone was seen (once, few, many), or a class if it is expanded.

abundance: .; v_gene: TRBV5-6; d_gene: .; len: 15; j_gene: TRBJ1-1; CDR3aa: CASSRNREGDTEAFF; CDR3nt: TGTGCCAGCAGCCGCAACAGGGAGGGGGACACTGAAGCTTTCTTT
abundance: few; v_gene: TRBV7-9; d_gene: TRBD2; len: 16; j_gene: TRBJ2-3; CDR3aa: CASSLVLAGGTDTQYF; CDR3nt: TGTGCCAGCAGCTTAGTCCTAGCGGGAGGCACAGATACGCAGTATTTT
abundance: .; v_gene: TRBV30; d_gene: TRBD1; len: 13; j_gene: TRBJ2-7; CDR3aa: CARWDRASDEQYF; CDR3nt: TGTGCCCGCTGGGACAGGGCTAGCGACGAGCAGTACTTC
abundance: few; v_gene: TRBV5-4; d_gene: TRBD1; len: 15; j_gene: TRBJ2-7; CDR3aa: CASSTEGQGPYEQYF; CDR3nt: TGTGCCAGCAGCACGGAAGGACAGGGTCCGTACGAGCAGTACTTC
abundance: few; v_gene: TRBV2; d_gene: .; len: 12; j_gene: TRBJ1-4; CDR3aa: CASSRGNEKLFF; CDR3nt: TGTGCCAGCTCGCGGGGGAATGAAAAACTGTTTTTT
abundance: .; v_gene: TRBV27; d_gene: TRBD2; len: 17; j_gene: TRBJ2-7; CDR3aa: CASSFTLLGTPGGEQYF; CDR3nt: TGTGCCAGCAGTTTCACGCTTCTCGGGACTCCCGGGGGGGAGCAGTACTTC
abundance: .; v_gene: TRBV19; d_gene: .; len: 13; j_gene: TRBJ2-2; CDR3aa: CASRAGTVGELFF; CDR3nt: TGTGCCAGTAGGGCGGGAACGGTCGGGGAGCTGTTTTTT
abundance: .; v_gene: TRBV5-8; d_gene: TRBD2; len: 16; j_gene: TRBJ2-3; CDR3aa: CASSTGLAGGSDTQYF; CDR3nt: TGTGCCAGCAGCACCGGACTAGCGGGAGGGTCAGATACGCAGTATTTT
abundance: .; v_gene: TRBV28; d_gene: .; len: 15; j_gene: TRBJ1-3; CDR3aa: CASSLYRSSGNTIYF; CDR3nt: TGTGCCAGCAGTTTGTACCGGAGCTCTGGAAACACCATATATTTT
abundance: .; v_gene: TRBV30; d_gene: TRBD1; len: 14; j_gene: TRBJ1-5; CDR3aa: CAWSLVQGDQPQHF; CDR3nt: TGTGCCTGGAGTTTAGTACAGGGGGATCAGCCCCAGCATTTT
abundance: .; v_gene: TRBV7-9; d_gene: TRBD2; len: 17; j_gene: TRBJ2-1; CDR3aa: CASSLGLAATSYNEQFF; CDR3nt: TGTGCCAGCAGCCTAGGACTAGCAGCGACCTCCTACAATGAGCAGTTCTTC
abundance: once; v_gene: TRBV7-8; d_gene: TRBD2; len: 17; j_gene: TRBJ2-1; CDR3aa: CASSLLAGGPSYNEQFF; CDR3nt: TGTGCCAGCAGCTTACTCGCGGGAGGGCCCTCCTACAATGAGCAGTTCTTC
abundance: .; v_gene: TRBV28; d_gene: TRBD1; len: 16; j_gene: TRBJ1-5; CDR3aa: CASSLWTGALNQPQHF; CDR3nt: TGTGCCAGCAGTTTATGGACAGGGGCACTCAATCAGCCCCAGCATTTT
abundance: .; v_gene: TRBV7-8; d_gene: .; len: 14; j_gene: TRBJ2-1; CDR3aa: CASSQRLSDNEQFF; CDR3nt: TGTGCCAGCAGCCAAAGACTCAGTGACAATGAGCAGTTCTTC
abundance: once; v_gene: TRBV11-2; d_gene: .; len: 14; j_gene: TRBJ2-7; CDR3aa: CASSLQGGNYEQYF; CDR3nt: TGTGCCAGCAGCCTCCAGGGGGGCAACTACGAGCAGTACTTC
abundance: .; v_gene: TRBV14; d_gene: .; len: 14; j_gene: TRBJ1-2; CDR3aa: CASSQVTGGDGYTF; CDR3nt: TGTGCCAGCAGCCAAGTGACGGGGGGCGATGGCTACACCTTC
abundance: .; v_gene: TRBV30; d_gene: .; len: 13; j_gene: TRBJ1-2; CDR3aa: CAWDFQGEFGYTF; CDR3nt: TGTGCCTGGGACTTCCAGGGCGAATTTGGCTACACCTTC
abundance: once; v_gene: TRBV6-6; d_gene: TRBD2; len: 16; j_gene: TRBJ2-2; CDR3aa: CASSSGRAGNTGELFF; CDR3nt: TGTGCCAGCAGCTCCGGGAGGGCCGGGAACACCGGGGAGCTGTTTTTT
abundance: once; v_gene: TRBV21-1; d_gene: .; len: 17; j_gene: TRBJ1-6; CDR3aa: CASSKSPSRVGNSPLHF; CDR3nt: TGTGCCAGCAGCAAAAGCCCTTCGAGGGTTGGCAATTCACCCCTCCACTTT
abundance: .; v_gene: TRBV18; d_gene: .; len: 14; j_gene: TRBJ2-5; CDR3aa: CANSPRAGEETQYF; CDR3nt: TGTGCCAACTCACCACGGGCAGGGGAAGAGACCCAGTACTTC
abundance: .; v_gene: TRBV11-1; d_gene: TRBD2; len: 16; j_gene: TRBJ2-7; CDR3aa: CASSEETSGRGYEQYF; CDR3nt: TGTGCCAGCAGCGAAGAGACTAGCGGGAGGGGATACGAGCAGTACTTC
abundance: once; v_gene: TRBV11-2; d_gene: TRBD1; len: 18; j_gene: TRBJ2-4; CDR3aa: CASSSSKGTVLNKNIQYF; CDR3nt: TGTGCCAGCAGCTCTTCAAAAGGGACAGTTTTGAACAAAAACATTCAGTACTTC
abundance: .; v_gene: TRBV7-9; d_gene: .; len: 14; j_gene: TRBJ1-4; CDR3aa: CASSGDIRILELFF; CDR3nt: TGTGCCAGCAGCGGGGACATCCGGATCTTGGAACTGTTTTTT
abundance: .; v_gene: TRBV19; d_gene: TRBD1; len: 13; j_gene: TRBJ1-6; CDR3aa: CATSGQLNSPLHF; CDR3nt: TGTGCCACCTCGGGACAGTTAAATTCACCCCTCCACTTT
abundance: .; v_gene: TRBV7-3; d_gene: .; len: 14; j_gene: TRBJ2-5; CDR3aa: CASSLDGIQETQYF; CDR3nt: TGTGCCAGCAGCTTAGACGGGATCCAAGAGACCCAGTACTTC
abundance: .; v_gene: TRBV5-1; d_gene: TRBD1; len: 20; j_gene: TRBJ2-5; CDR3aa: CASSLKITPGQGAGRETQYF; CDR3nt: TGCGCCAGCAGCTTAAAGATCACCCCGGGACAGGGGGCCGGACGAGAGACCCAGTACTTC
abundance: many; v_gene: TRBV27; d_gene: .; len: 15; j_gene: TRBJ1-1; CDR3aa: CASSLSGGGDGEAFF; CDR3nt: TGTGCCAGCAGTTTATCCGGTGGAGGGGACGGCGAAGCTTTCTTT
abundance: once; v_gene: TRBV18; d_gene: TRBD1; len: 15; j_gene: TRBJ1-2; CDR3aa: CASSQNRGSRNGYTF; CDR3nt: TGTGCCAGCTCACAGAACAGGGGTTCGAGGAATGGCTACACCTTC
abundance: few; v_gene: TRBV18; d_gene: .; len: 14; j_gene: TRBJ2-7; CDR3aa: CASSPGGASYEQYF; CDR3nt: TGTGCCAGCTCACCAGGCGGGGCCTCCTACGAGCAGTACTTC
abundance: .; v_gene: TRBV4-2; d_gene: .; len: 15; j_gene: TRBJ1-4; CDR3aa: CASSQVRRFNEKLFF; CDR3nt: TGTGCCAGCAGCCAAGTTCGTCGGTTTAATGAAAAACTGTTTTTT
abundance: .; v_gene: TRBV1; d_gene: .; len: 13; j_gene: TRBJ2-2; CDR3aa: CTTTSGHTGELFF; CDR3nt: TGCACCACAACGAGCGGTCACACCGGGGAGCTGTTTTTT
abundance: .; v_gene: TRBV6-1; d_gene: TRBD1; len: 16; j_gene: TRBJ1-2; CDR3aa: CASSDRRQGESGGYTF; CDR3nt: TGTGCCAGCAGTGATAGGCGACAGGGGGAATCTGGTGGCTACACCTTC
abundance: .; v_gene: TRBV5-4; d_gene: TRBD2; len: 16; j_gene: TRBJ2-1; CDR3aa: CASSGGGTSGGNEQFF; CDR3nt: TGTGCCAGCAGCGGGGGGGGGACTAGCGGTGGCAATGAGCAGTTCTTC
abundance: few; v_gene: TRBV19; d_gene: .; len: 13; j_gene: TRBJ1-2; CDR3aa: CASSFRDSDGYTF; CDR3nt: TGTGCCAGTAGTTTTCGAGACAGTGATGGCTACACCTTC
abundance: .; v_gene: TRBV6-5; d_gene: TRBD1; len: 15; j_gene: TRBJ1-2; CDR3aa: CASTVVGDRAAGYTF; CDR3nt: TGTGCCAGCACCGTTGTGGGGGACAGGGCAGCTGGCTACACCTTC
abundance: .; v_gene: TRBV19; d_gene: .; len: 14; j_gene: TRBJ2-5; CDR3aa: CASRRGGGGRTQYF; CDR3nt: TGTGCCAGTAGGCGTGGCGGGGGCGGTAGGACCCAGTACTTC
abundance: .; v_gene: TRBV4-2; d_gene: TRBD2; len: 16; j_gene: TRBJ2-1; CDR3aa: CASSQAPGTSTNEQFF; CDR3nt: TGTGCCAGCAGCCAAGCCCCCGGGACTAGCACCAATGAGCAGTTCTTC
abundance: .; v_gene: TRBV18; d_gene: TRBD2; len: 14; j_gene: TRBJ2-7; CDR3aa: CASSASGSSYEQYF; CDR3nt: TGTGCCAGCTCAGCTAGCGGGAGCTCCTACGAGCAGTACTTC
abundance: .; v_gene: TRBV5-1; d_gene: .; len: 16; j_gene: TRBJ1-1; CDR3aa: CASSLASGRGNTEAFF; CDR3nt: TGCGCCAGCAGCTTGGCCTCGGGCAGGGGGAACACTGAAGCTTTCTTT
abundance: .; v_gene: TRBV24-1; d_gene: .; len: 16; j_gene: TRBJ2-3; CDR3aa: CATSDSGRRGTDTQYF; CDR3nt: TGTGCCACCAGTGATTCCGGCCGCCGGGGCACAGATACGCAGTATTTT